This T cell receptor (beta chain) stems from a study of beta chain features in type 1 diabetes. Study information: Across all samples, around 98 million sorted cells were examined.

With 7 bases clipped from V and 6 bases from J, the junction kept 14 bases outside the gene matches. The CDR3 totals 16 residues. Germline V gene sequence: CDR1 MDHEN, CDR2 SYDVKM. The isolated RNA, all of it, was reverse transcribed, so expressed TCRB transcripts were what got sequenced. The protocol was immunoSEQ multiplex PCR, while the TCRdb copy is restricted to in-frame clones and leaves out a portion. The table shows just under 150,000 clones, with 10% to 15% occurring only once. With regard to this clone: Antigen specificity is unknown.

Points from the study as a whole: Shorter templates may be favored by PCR, equally so in patients and controls. Among type 1 diabetes patients, VDJ junctions had fewer insertions and more deletions. Moderate but significant shortening of TCRB CDR3s was recorded in all four CD4+ subsets from Type 1 diabetes patients.

Central memory, naive, regulatory and stem cell-like memory CD4+ cells were sorted by CD45RO/CCR7/CD25/CD127/CD95/CD27. The sample comprised central memory CD4+ T cells from blood. This receptor was taken from a man younger than 35 with type 1 diabetes. This chain uses TRBV28 with TRBJ1-2; 10 bases map to TRBD1. This CDR3 is CASITGQGESEDGYTF. The CDR3, as DNA: TGTGCCAGCATCACCGGACAGGGGGAATCGGAAGATGGCTACACCTTC.